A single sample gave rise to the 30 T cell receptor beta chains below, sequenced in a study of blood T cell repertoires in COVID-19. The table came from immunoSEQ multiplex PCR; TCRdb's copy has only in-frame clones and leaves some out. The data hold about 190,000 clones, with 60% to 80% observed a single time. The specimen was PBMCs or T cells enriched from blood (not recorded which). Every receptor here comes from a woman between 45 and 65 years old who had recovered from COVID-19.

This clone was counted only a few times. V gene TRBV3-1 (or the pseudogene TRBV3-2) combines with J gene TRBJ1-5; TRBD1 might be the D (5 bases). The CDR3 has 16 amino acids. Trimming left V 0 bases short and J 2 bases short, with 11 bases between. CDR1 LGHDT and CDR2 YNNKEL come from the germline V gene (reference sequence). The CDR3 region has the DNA TGTGCCAGCAGCCAAGAGCAGGGTCTCGGCAATCAGCCCCAGCATTTT. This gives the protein CASSQEQGLGNQPQHF.

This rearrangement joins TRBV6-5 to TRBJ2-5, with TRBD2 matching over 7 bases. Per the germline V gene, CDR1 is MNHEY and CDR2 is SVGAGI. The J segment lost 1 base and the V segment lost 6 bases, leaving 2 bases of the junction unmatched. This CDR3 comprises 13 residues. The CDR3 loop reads CASSGTIQETQYF. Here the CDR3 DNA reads TGTGCCAGCAGCGGGACTATCCAAGAGACCCAGTACTTC.

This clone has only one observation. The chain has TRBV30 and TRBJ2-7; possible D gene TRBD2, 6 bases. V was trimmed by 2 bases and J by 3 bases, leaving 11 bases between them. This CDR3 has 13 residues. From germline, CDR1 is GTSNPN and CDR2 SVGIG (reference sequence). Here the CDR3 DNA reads TGTGCCTGGAGTTCGGGACTGAGCTACGAGCAGTACTTC. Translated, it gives CAWSSGLSYEQYF.

The CDR3 reads CASSPPGTGIGYTF. The CDR3, as DNA: TGTGCCAGCAGCCCACCCGGGACAGGGATCGGCTACACCTTC. V is TRBV7-9 and J is TRBJ1-2; TRBD1 matches 9 bases. Germline CDR1 is SEHNR and CDR2 is FQNEAQ (reference sequence). V lost 5 bases and J lost 8; bases outside the gene matches: 9. The CDR3 length is 14 residues.

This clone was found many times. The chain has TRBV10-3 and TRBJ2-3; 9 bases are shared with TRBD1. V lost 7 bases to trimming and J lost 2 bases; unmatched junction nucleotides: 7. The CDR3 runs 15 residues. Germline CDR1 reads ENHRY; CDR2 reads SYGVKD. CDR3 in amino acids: CAITIGQGSTDTQYF. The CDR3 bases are TGTGCCATCACCATCGGACAGGGGTCCACAGATACGCAGTATTTT.

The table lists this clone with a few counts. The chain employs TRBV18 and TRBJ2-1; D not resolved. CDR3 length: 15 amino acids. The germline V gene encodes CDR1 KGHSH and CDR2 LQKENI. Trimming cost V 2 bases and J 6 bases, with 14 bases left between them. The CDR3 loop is CASSPSTPPGNEQFF. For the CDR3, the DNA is TGTGCCAGCTCACCATCTACGCCCCCCGGCAATGAGCAGTTCTTC.

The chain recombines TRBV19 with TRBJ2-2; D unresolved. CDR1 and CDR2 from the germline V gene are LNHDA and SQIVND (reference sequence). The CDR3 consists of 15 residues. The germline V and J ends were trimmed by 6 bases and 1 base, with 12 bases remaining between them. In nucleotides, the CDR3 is TGTGCCAGTAGCCCCAGACACGGGAACACCGGGGAGCTGTTTTTT. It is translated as CASSPRHGNTGELFF.

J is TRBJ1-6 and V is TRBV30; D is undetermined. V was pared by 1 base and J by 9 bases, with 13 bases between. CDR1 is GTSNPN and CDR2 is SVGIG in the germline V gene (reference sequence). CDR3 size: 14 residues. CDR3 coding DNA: TGTGCCTGGAGTGCGTATCGGAACAGTTCACCCCTCCACTTT. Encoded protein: CAWSAYRNSSPLHF.

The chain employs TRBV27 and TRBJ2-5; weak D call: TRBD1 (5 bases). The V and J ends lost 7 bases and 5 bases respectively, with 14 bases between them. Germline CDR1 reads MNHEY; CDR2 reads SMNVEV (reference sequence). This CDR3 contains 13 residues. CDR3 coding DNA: TGTGCCAGCAAACCACAGGATTGGGAGACCCAGTACTTC. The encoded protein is CASKPQDWETQYF.

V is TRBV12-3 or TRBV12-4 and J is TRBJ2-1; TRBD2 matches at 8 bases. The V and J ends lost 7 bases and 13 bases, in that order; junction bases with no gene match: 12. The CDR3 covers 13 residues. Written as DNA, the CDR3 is TGTGCCAGCACCCATACTAGCGGTCCATTTCAGTTCTTC. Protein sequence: CASTHTSGPFQFF.

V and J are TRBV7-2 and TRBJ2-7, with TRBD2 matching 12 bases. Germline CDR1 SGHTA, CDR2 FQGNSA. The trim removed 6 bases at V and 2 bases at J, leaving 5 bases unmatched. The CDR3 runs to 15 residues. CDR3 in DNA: TGTGCCAGCAGGATGACTAGCGGGAGTGCCTACGAGCAGTACTTC. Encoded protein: CASRMTSGSAYEQYF.

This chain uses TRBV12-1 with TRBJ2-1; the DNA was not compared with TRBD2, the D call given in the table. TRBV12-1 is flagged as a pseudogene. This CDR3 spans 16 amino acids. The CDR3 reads CASSFERLAGDNEQFF. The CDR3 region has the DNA TGTGCCAGCAGCTTCGAACGACTAGCGGGAGACAATGAGCAGTTCTTC.

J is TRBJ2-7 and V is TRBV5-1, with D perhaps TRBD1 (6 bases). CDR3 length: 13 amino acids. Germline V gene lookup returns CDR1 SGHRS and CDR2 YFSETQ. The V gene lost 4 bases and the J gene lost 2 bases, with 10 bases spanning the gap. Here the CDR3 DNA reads TGCGCCAGCAGCCCGGACAGTACCTACGAGCAGTACTTC. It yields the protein CASSPDSTYEQYF.

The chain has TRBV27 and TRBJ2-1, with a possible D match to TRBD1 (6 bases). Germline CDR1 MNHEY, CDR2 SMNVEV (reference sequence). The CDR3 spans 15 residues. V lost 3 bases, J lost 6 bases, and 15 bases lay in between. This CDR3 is CASSFRPDRLNEQFF. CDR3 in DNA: TGTGCCAGCAGTTTTCGCCCGGACAGACTCAATGAGCAGTTCTTC.

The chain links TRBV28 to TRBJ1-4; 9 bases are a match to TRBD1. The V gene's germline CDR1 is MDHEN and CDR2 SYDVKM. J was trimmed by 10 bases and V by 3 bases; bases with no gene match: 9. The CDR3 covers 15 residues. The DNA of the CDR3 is TGTGCCAGCAGTTTGGGGACAGGGCGAGCAGGAAAACTGTTTTTT. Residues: CASSLGTGRAGKLFF.

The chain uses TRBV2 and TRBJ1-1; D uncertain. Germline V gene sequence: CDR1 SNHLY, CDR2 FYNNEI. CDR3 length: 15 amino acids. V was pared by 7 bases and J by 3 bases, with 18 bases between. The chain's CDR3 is CASIRGYSGDTEAFF. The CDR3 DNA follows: TGTGCCAGCATCCGAGGGTACTCCGGCGACACTGAAGCTTTCTTT.

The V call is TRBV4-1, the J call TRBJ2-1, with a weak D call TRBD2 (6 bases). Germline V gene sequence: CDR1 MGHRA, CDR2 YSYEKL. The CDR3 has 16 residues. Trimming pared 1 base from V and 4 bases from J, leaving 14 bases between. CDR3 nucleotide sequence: TGCGCCAGCAGCCAAGCCGGACCGGGAGTTTACAATGAGCAGTTCTTC. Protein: CASSQAGPGVYNEQFF.

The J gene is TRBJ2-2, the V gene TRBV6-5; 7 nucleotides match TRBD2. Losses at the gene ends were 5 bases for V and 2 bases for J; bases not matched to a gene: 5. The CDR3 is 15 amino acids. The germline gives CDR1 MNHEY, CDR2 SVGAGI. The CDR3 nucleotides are TGTGCCAGCAGTCTCCTAGCGGCCAACACCGGGGAGCTGTTTTTT. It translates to CASSLLAANTGELFF.

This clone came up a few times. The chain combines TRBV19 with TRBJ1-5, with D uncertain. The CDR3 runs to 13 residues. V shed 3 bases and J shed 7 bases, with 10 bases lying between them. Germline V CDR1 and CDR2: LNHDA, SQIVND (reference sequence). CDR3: CASSITRGQPQHF. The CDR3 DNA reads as TGTGCCAGTAGTATCACCCGCGGGCAGCCCCAGCATTTT.

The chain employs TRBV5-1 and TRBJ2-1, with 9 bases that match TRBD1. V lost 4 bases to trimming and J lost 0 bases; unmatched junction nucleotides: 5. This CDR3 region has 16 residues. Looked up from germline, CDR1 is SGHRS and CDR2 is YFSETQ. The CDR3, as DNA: TGCGCCAGCAGCCCGTTGGGACAGGGCTCCTACAATGAGCAGTTCTTC. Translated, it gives CASSPLGQGSYNEQFF.

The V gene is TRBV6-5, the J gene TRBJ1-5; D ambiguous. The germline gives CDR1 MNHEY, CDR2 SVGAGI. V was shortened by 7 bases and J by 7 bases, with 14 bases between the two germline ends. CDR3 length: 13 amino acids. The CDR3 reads CASTSRADQPQHF. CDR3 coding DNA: TGTGCCAGCACCTCACGAGCGGACCAGCCCCAGCATTTT.

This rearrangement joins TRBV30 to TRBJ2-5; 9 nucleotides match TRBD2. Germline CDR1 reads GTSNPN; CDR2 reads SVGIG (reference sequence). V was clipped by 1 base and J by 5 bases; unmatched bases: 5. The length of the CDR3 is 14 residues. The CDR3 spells CAWSGSGLAETQYF. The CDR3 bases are TGTGCCTGGAGTGGGAGTGGACTAGCGGAGACCCAGTACTTC.

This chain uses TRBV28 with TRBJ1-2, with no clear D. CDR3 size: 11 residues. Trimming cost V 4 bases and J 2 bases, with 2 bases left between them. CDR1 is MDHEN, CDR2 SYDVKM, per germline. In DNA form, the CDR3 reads TGTGCCAGCAGTTCGAACTATGGCTACACCTTC. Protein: CASSSNYGYTF.

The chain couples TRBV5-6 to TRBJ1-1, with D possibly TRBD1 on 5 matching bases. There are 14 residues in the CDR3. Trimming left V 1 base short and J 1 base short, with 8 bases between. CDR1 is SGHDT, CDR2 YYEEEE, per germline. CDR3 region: CASSLRTRNTEAFF. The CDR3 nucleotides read TGTGCCAGCAGCTTGAGGACAAGGAACACTGAAGCTTTCTTT.

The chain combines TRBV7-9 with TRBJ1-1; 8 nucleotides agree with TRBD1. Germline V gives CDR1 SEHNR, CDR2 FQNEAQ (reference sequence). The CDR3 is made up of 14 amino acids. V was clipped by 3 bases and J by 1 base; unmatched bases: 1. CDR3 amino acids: CASSLGTGNTEAFF. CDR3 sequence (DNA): TGTGCCAGCAGCTTGGGGACAGGGAACACTGAAGCTTTCTTT.

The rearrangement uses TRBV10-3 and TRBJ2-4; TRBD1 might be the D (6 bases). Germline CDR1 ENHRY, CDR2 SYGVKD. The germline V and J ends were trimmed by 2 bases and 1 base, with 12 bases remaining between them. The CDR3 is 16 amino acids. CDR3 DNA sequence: TGTGCCATCAGTGAGAGGGCAGGGGAGGCCAAAAACATTCAGTACTTC. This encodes CAISERAGEAKNIQYF.

The CDR3 sequence: CASSRDKVRYEQYF. In DNA, the CDR3 is TGTGCCAGTTCTCGGGACAAAGTTCGCTACGAGCAGTACTTC. This chain connects TRBV19 to TRBJ2-7, with a tentative D call TRBD1 (6 bases). Between the trimmed V and J ends, which lost 8 bases and 3 bases, there was a span of 17 bases. This CDR3 spans 14 amino acids. Germline V gene lookup returns CDR1 LNHDA and CDR2 SQIVND (reference sequence).

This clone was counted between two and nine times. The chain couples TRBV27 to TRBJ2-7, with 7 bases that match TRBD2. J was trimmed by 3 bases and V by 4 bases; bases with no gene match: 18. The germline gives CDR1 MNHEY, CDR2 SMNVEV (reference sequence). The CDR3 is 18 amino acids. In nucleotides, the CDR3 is TGTGCCAGCAGTTCCCTCCAGGCGGGAGCCACCTATATCTACGAGCAGTACTTC. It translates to CASSSLQAGATYIYEQYF.

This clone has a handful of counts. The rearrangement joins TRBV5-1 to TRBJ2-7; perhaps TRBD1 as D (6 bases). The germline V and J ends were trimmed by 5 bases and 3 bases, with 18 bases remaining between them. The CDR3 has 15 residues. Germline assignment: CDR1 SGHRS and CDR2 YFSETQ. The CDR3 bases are TGCGCCAGCAGACCACAGCACCTGGACAGCTACGAGCAGTACTTC. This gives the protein CASRPQHLDSYEQYF. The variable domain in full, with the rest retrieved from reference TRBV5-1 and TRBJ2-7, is KAGVTQTPRYLIKTRGQQVTLSCSPISGHRSVSWYQQTPGQGLQFLFEYFSETQRNKGNFPGRFSGRQFSNSRSEMNVSTLELGDSALYLCASRPQHLDSYEQYFGPGTRLTVT.

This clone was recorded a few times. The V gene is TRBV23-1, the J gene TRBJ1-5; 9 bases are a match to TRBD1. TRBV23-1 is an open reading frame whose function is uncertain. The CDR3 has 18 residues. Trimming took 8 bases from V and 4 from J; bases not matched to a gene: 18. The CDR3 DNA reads TGCGCCAGCCCCCGGGGGTACAGGGGGCGAAATGGGAATCAGCCCCAGCATTTT. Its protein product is CASPRGYRGRNGNQPQHF.